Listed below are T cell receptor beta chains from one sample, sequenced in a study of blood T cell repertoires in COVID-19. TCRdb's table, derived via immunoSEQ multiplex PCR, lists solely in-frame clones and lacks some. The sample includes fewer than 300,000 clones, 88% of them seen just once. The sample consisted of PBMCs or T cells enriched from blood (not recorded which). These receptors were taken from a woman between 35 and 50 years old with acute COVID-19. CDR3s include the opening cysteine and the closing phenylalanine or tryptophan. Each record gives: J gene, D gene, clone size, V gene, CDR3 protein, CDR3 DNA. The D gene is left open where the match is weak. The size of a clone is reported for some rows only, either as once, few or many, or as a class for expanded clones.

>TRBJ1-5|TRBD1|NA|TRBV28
CASSPWGQVPNQPQHF
TGTGCCAGCAGTCCGTGGGGACAGGTGCCCAATCAGCCCCAGCATTTT
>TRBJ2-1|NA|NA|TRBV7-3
CASSRDSNEQFF
TGTGCCAGCAGCCGGGACTCCAATGAGCAGTTCTTC
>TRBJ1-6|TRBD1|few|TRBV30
CACPLGGQGFFGDSPLHF
TGTGCCTGCCCACTTGGGGGACAGGGGTTTTTCGGAGATTCACCCCTCCACTTT
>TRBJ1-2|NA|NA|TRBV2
CASSEINSYYGYTF
TGTGCCAGCAGTGAAATTAACAGCTACTATGGCTACACCTTC
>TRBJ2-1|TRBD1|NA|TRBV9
CASSVGADRGSYEQFF
TGTGCCAGCAGCGTAGGAGCGGACAGGGGGTCCTATGAGCAGTTCTTC
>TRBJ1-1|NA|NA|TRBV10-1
CASSEIPGTRGFTEAFF
TGCGCCAGCAGTGAAATACCCGGGACAAGAGGTTTTACTGAAGCTTTCTTT
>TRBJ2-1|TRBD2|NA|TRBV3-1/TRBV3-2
CASSGTSGSKHSYNEQFF
TGTGCCAGCAGTGGGACTAGCGGGAGCAAGCACTCCTACAATGAGCAGTTCTTC
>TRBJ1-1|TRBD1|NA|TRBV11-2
CASSYDRDWGAEAFF
TGTGCCAGCAGCTACGACAGGGATTGGGGCGCTGAAGCTTTCTTT
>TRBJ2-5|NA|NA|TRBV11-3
CASSWRAGAEETQYF
TGTGCCAGCAGCTGGCGGGCAGGGGCTGAGGAGACCCAGTACTTC
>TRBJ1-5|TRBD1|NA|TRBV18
CASSPMPGQGAQPQHF
TGTGCCAGCTCACCAATGCCGGGACAGGGGGCCCAGCCCCAGCATTTT
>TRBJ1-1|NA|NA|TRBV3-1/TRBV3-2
CASSQGYFRLGAYNTEAFF
TGTGCCAGCAGCCAAGGTTATTTCAGGTTGGGGGCTTACAACACTGAAGCTTTCTTT
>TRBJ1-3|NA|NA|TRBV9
CASSETGSSGNTIYF
TGTGCCAGCAGCGAAACAGGATCCTCTGGAAACACCATATATTTT
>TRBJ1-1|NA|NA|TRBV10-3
CAISESTGRTEAFF
TGTGCCATCAGTGAGTCAACAGGGCGCACTGAAGCTTTCTTT
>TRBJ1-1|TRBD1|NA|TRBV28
CASSRTGGEAFF
TGTGCCAGCAGCCGGACAGGGGGTGAAGCTTTCTTT
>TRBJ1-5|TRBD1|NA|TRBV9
CASGTGGNQPQHF
TGTGCCAGCGGGACAGGGGGAAATCAGCCCCAGCATTTT
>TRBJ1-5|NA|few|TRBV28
CASIRGGYSNQPQHF
TGTGCCAGCATCAGGGGCGGTTATAGCAATCAGCCCCAGCATTTT
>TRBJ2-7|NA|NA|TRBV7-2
CASSLQRNYEQYF
TGTGCCAGCAGCTTACAGAGGAACTACGAGCAGTACTTC
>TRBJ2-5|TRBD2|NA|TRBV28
CASSSGGGLQETQYF
TGTGCCAGCAGTTCCGGGGGGGGACTTCAAGAGACCCAGTACTTC
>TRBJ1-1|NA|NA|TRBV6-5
CASAGVYKAFF
TGTGCCAGCGCGGGGGTTTACAAAGCTTTCTTT
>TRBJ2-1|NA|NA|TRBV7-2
CASSQGTISSYNEQFF
TGTGCCAGCAGCCAAGGGACAATCTCCTCGTACAATGAGCAGTTCTTC
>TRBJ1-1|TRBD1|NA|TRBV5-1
CASSPPDRGTTEAFF
TGCGCCAGCAGCCCCCCGGACAGGGGGACCACTGAAGCTTTCTTT
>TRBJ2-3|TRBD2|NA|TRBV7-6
CASSLAVASTDTQYF
TGTGCCAGCAGTCTAGCGGTGGCTAGCACAGATACGCAGTATTTT
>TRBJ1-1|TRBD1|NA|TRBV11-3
CASSLDLPLLRQGFRGGEAFF
TGTGCCAGCAGCTTAGATCTCCCATTATTGAGACAGGGGTTCCGCGGCGGGGAAGCTTTCTTT
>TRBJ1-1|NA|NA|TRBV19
CASSTGLSLEAFF
TGTGCCAGTAGTACAGGGCTAAGTCTTGAAGCTTTCTTT
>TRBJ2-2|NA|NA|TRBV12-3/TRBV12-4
CASSFSGGGELFF
TGTGCCAGCAGTTTTAGCGGCGGGGGGGAGCTGTTTTTT
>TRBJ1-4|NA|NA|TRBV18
CASSDKQGSVEKLFF
TGTGCCAGCTCCGATAAACAGGGAAGTGTGGAAAAACTGTTTTTT
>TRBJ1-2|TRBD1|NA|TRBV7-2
CASSHGTGNFDGYTF
TGTGCCAGCAGTCACGGGACAGGGAATTTTGACGGCTACACCTTC
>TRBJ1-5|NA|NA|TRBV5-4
CASSLNRDNQPQHF
TGTGCCAGCAGCTTGAACAGGGACAATCAGCCCCAGCATTTT
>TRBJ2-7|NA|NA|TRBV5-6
CASSFGVGSYEQYF
TGTGCCAGCAGCTTTGGTGTCGGTTCCTACGAGCAGTACTTC
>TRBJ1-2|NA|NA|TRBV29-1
CSVVAVGYGYTF
TGCAGCGTTGTAGCTGTAGGCTATGGCTACACCTTC
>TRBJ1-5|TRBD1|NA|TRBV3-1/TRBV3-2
CASSQGQGAGQPQHF
TGTGCCAGCAGCCAAGGACAGGGGGCAGGGCAGCCCCAGCATTTT
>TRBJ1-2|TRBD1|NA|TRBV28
CASSRNRGGYTF
TGTGCCAGCAGTCGGAACAGGGGCGGCTACACCTTC
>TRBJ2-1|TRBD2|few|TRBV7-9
CASSARTSGNEQFF
TGTGCCAGCAGCGCAAGGACTAGCGGCAATGAGCAGTTCTTC
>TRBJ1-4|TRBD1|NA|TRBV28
CASSLLRTGGSANEKLFF
TGTGCCAGCAGTTTACTAAGGACAGGAGGATCTGCTAATGAAAAACTGTTTTTT
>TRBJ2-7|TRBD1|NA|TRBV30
CAWSVGQGAYEQYF
TGTGCCTGGAGTGTAGGACAGGGTGCCTACGAGCAGTACTTC
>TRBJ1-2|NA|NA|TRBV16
CATLETGNYGYTF
TGTGCCACACTCGAAACAGGGAACTATGGCTACACCTTC
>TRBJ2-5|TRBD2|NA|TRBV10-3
CATLGTSGIQETQYF
TGTGCCACCCTTGGGACTAGCGGGATCCAAGAGACCCAGTACTTC
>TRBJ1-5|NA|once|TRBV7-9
CASSLGIGDQPQHF
TGTGCCAGCAGCTTAGGAATCGGGGATCAGCCCCAGCATTTT
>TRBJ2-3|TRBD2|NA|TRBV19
CASIPSGGSTDTQYF
TGTGCCAGTATTCCTAGCGGGGGGAGCACAGATACGCAGTATTTT
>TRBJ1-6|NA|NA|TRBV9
CASSAGAGTSDYNSPLHF
TGTGCCAGCAGCGCGGGAGCGGGGACATCTGACTATAATTCACCCCTCCACTTT
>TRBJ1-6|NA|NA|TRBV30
CAWSVKELYNSPLHF
TGTGCCTGGAGTGTAAAGGAGTTGTATAATTCACCCCTCCACTTT
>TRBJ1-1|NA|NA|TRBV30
CAWRATAGSMNTEAFF
TGTGCCTGGAGGGCCACTGCGGGATCTATGAACACTGAAGCTTTCTTT
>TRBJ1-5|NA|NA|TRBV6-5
CASSYSNQNNQPQHF
TGTGCCAGCAGTTACTCGAATCAGAACAATCAGCCCCAGCATTTT
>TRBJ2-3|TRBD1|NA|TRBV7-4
CASSPIDRPPGTGPRTDTQYF
TGTGCCAGCAGCCCAATAGATCGACCCCCAGGGACAGGGCCTCGCACAGATACGCAGTATTTT
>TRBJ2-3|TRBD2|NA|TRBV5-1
CASSFTGGNTDTQYF
TGCGCCAGCAGCTTCACGGGAGGGAACACAGATACGCAGTATTTT
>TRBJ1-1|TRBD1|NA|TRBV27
CASRLTGRTEAFF
TGTGCCAGCAGATTGACAGGGAGGACTGAAGCTTTCTTT
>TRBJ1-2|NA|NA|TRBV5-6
CATGLGRLYGYTF
TGTGCCACCGGTCTTGGCAGACTTTATGGCTACACCTTC
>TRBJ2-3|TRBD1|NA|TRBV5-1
CASSLTGDDTDTQYF
TGCGCCAGCAGCTTGACAGGGGATGACACAGATACGCAGTATTTT
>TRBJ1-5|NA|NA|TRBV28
CASSPSGTYSNQPQHF
TGTGCCAGCAGTCCTTCCGGGACATATAGCAATCAGCCCCAGCATTTT
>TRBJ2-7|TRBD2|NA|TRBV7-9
CASSPGPLAGGTEQYF
TGTGCCAGCAGCCCAGGGCCCCTAGCGGGAGGAACCGAGCAGTACTTC